This T cell receptor (beta chain) was sequenced in a study of shared clonotypes between healthy human individuals. Study context: A couple of women and three men aged 18 to 49 served as donors.

This clone has more than one count but fewer than ten. The sample contains more than one DNA sequence encoding this CDR3. Each subset's genomic DNA was shared equally among a number of immunoSEQ plates. Replicate PCRs from sorted subsets contained roughly 190 ng DNA, which is around 29,000 T cell genomes. Profiled with immunoSEQ multiplex PCR; TCRdb holds only in-frame clones, not every one. Seen here are under 2.5 million clones, under 95% observed once, and the top ten hold approximately 0.41%. CDR3 size: 11 residues. Germline V gene sequence: CDR1 DFQATT, CDR2 SNEGSKA (reference sequence). Trimming stripped 6 bases from V and 3 bases from J, with 8 bases between. Investigators divided CD4+ cells into CD45RA+ naive and CD45RA-negative memory subsets.

Sequences were obtained from naive CD4+ T cells from PBMCs. Subset noted: CD45RA+ positively selected. The rearrangement joins TRBV20-1 to TRBJ1-1; tentatively, D is TRBD1 (6 bases). This sequence originates from a man between 18 and 35 years old in good health. Some clones in this sample may be carry-over from other donors' samples. The CDR3 nucleotides are TGCAGTGCCGGACAGTACACTGAAGCTTTCTTT. This translates into CSAGQYTEAFF.